This TCR beta chain was observed in a study of T-cell memory formation after mild COVID-19. 5'RACE, which relied on constant-segment primers, yielded TCR alpha and TCR beta cDNA libraries carrying sample barcodes and UMIs. TCRdb re-called the 5' RACE reads with MiXCR, one entry per CDR3 protein. This repertoire shows around 250,000 distinct CDR3 sequences, 7.5% to 10% found once; its top ten account for around 23%. Unmatched junction bases numbered 9, after V lost 5 bases and J lost 2 bases. Germline CDR1 reads SGHVS; CDR2 reads FQNEAQ. The CDR3 loop spans 18 amino acids. General observations from the study: Some clones that responded turned up in pre-infection memory, which suggests that cross-reactive memory joined in.

The sample holds a few counts of this clonotype. The antigen is not known. This receptor was taken from a man between 18 and 35 years old who had mild COVID-19 (a few samples of this study predate the infection). Cell type and time point are not known. Sequenced: PBMCs or a T cell subset sorted from them (not recorded which). The chain couples TRBV7-8 to TRBJ2-3; 14 nucleotides line up with TRBD2. This CDR3 is CASSPPRTSGGTTDTQYF. The DNA of the CDR3 is TGTGCCAGCAGCCCCCCCCGGACTAGCGGGGGGACCACAGATACGCAGTATTTT.